What follows is one TCR beta chain and its context. Its specificity is unknown. Germline lookup yields CDR1 SGHTA and CDR2 FQGNSA. The CDR3 contains 16 residues. J was trimmed by 3 bases and V by 5 bases; bases with no gene match: 8. TCR beta CDR3 region amplification was performed from RNA transcripts. The HTBI set primed first-round TCR CDR3 RT-PCR. TCRdb re-called the multiplex PCR reads through MiXCR, storing one row per CDR3 protein. Here the sample spans around 690,000 distinct CDR3 sequences, 17% being singletons. The sample originates from a study of T cells in Graves' hyperthyroidism and ophthalmopathy. Absence of ophthalmopathy progression within 18 months defined stable Graves' hyperthyroidism. Diagnosis of hyperthyroidism was new in patients aged 18 to 65, and its duration was under 2 months. On the basis of clinical symptoms, serum thyroxine and TRAb, thyroid ultrasound and orbital computed tomography, diagnoses were made.

Regarding the study as a whole: Within blood appeared most thyroid clonotypes that had expanded above 0.001.

The V call is TRBV7-2, the J call TRBJ2-2; 8 bases match TRBD1. Material: blood. This clonotype was obtained from a man aged 50-59 years with Graves' hyperthyroidism. CDR3 in amino acids: CASSLRTGMDTGELFF. The CDR3 DNA sequence: TGTGCCAGCAGCCTGAGGACAGGGATGGACACCGGGGAGCTGTTTTTT.